The clone carrying this T cell receptor (beta chain) was counted a few times. What it binds is unknown. In TCRdb, the 5' RACE reads were re-called with MiXCR into one record per CDR3 protein. The table includes about 8,900 distinct CDR3 sequences, around 53% detected once. Study-level points and caveats: Greatest tumor Treg TCR overlap was with tumor naive CD4+ cells. The larger-cohort validation was restricted to a single TCR beta V-J rearrangement rather than whole repertoires.

This CDR3 has 14 residues. Germline V gives CDR1 SGHTA, CDR2 FQGTGA. V was shortened by 5 bases and J by 4 bases, with 11 bases between the two germline ends. Cells sorted as Tregs were CD4+, CD25+ and CD127-/low. The sample taken for sequencing was Tregs sorted from a lymph node. This chain connects TRBV7-3 to TRBJ2-2; D is unclear. The clonotype was recovered from a female donor with breast cancer. CDR3 region: CASSPVGPTGELFF. CDR3 coding DNA: TGTGCCAGCAGCCCTGTCGGTCCCACCGGGGAGCTGTTTTTT.